What follows describes a single T cell receptor (beta chain). No cognate antigen has been identified for it. The input lacks base qualities; no much larger clone sits a single base away. TCRbeta CDR3 regions were amplified from genomic DNA using the immunoSEQ Assay, a bias-controlled multiplex PCR. In the paper's pipeline: The number of nucleated cells in each sample was estimated from the amplification of reference gene primers within the assay. To quantify the absolute abundance of each unique TCRbeta CDR3 rearrangement, sequence reads were collapsed and filtered. Productive Simpson clonality was computed per sample as the square root of Simpson's diversity index over productive rearrangements. TCRdb mirrors the immuneACCESS table, restricted to in-frame sequences. Some clones are absent from its copies; in checked studies, under half trace to an unresolved V gene, and the reason for the others is unknown. The V and J calls and clone size come from that table; D and trimming were worked out from the DNA. The sample includes 300,000 to 350,000 clones, with around 90% observed a single time. The top ten hold about 4.7% of the sample.

The data belong to a study of blood T cell repertoires in COVID-19 (dated by TCRdb to the early 2020s). About the study as a whole: The collaborator samples originated in the United States, Italy and Spain and spanned the acute and convalescent phases of COVID-19. The prospective study material was composed of cDNA or gDNA derived from T cells, B-cell-depleted T cells, or PBMCs. Deeply sampled blood TCRbeta repertoires from subjects exposed to, actively infected with, or recovered from COVID-19 were included in the dataset. A freely available public database, intended as a resource for researchers studying the immune response to SARS-CoV-2, is where the repertoires were released. The samples were drawn from the first 160 participants of the ongoing ImmuneRACE study and from under 1,500 subjects provided by 6 global collaborators. The sample metadata nearly always contained a de-identified subject ID, COVID-19 status, age in years and sex. Where available, HLA class I and class II types were obtained from metadata supplied by the sample provider rather than from assay-based typing. Findings and caveats that apply to the study as a whole: The amount of clinical and demographic metadata varied by source and participant and was provided uncurated.

Enrolling through a virtual design, the prospective study's participants ranged in age from roughly 18 to 90 years and lived across more than 20 United States geographic areas. Cohort assignment in the prospective study relied on participant-reported clinical history from a screening survey and a study questionnaire. Recovered participants in ImmuneRACE Cohort 3 were defined as having two consecutive negative NP/OP PCR tests, clearance from a healthcare professional, or resolution of symptoms. Mobile phlebotomists in the prospective study collected whole blood, serum and a nasopharyngeal or oropharyngeal swab from every participant. Participants in the prospective study had the option to provide additional blood draws and questionnaires over a roughly 2-month period. Before DNA extraction, blood samples from the prospective study were shipped at room temperature or frozen. Germline trimming: 5 bases from V, 1 base from J; junction bases outside gene matches: 7. Including the terminal cysteine and phenylalanine, the CDR3 comprises 15 residues. Only CDR3 DNA remains: 45 bases, in frame from the first base. CDR1 and CDR2 are read off the germline V gene as SGHVS and FQNEAQ.

The TCR comes from a man younger than 45 who had recovered from COVID-19. The sequence joins TRBV7-8 to TRBJ1-1, with 7 junctional bases fitting TRBD1. The sequencing sample was made of PBMCs or T cells enriched from blood (not recorded which). The CDR3 reads as follows: CASSVDRVANTEAFF. In nucleotide form, the sequence is TGTGCCAGCAGCGTCGACAGGGTGGCGAACACTGAAGCTTTCTTT.